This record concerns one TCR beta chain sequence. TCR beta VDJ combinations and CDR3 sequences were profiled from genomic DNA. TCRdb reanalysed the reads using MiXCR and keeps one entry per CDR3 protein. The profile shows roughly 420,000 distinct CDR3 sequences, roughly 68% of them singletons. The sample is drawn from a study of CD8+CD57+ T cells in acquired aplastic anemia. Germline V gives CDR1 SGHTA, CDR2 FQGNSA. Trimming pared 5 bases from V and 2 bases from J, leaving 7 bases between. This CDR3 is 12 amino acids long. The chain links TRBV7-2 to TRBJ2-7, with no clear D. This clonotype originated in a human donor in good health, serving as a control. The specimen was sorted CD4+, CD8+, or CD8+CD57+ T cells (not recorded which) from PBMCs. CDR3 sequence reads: CASSLTPYEQYF. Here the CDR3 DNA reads TGTGCCAGCAGCCTGACACCCTACGAGCAGTACTTC.